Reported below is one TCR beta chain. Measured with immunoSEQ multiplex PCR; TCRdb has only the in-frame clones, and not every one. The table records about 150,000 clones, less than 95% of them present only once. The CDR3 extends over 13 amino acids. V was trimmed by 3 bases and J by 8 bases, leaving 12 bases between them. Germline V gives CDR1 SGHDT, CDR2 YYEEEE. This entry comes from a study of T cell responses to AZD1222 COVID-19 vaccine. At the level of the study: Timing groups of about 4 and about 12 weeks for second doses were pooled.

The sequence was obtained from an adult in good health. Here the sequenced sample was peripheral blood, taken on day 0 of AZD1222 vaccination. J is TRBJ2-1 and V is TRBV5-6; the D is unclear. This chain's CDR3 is CASSSTEFDEQFF. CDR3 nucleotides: TGTGCCAGCAGCTCGACTGAGTTCGATGAGCAGTTCTTC.